This T cell receptor (beta chain) is drawn from a study of OX40 agonist ivuxolimab in advanced cancers. Across the whole study: Under the entry rules, prior anti-PD-1, anti-PD-L1 or anti-CTLA-4 therapy was allowed, and about 40% had some.

TCRdb's table, derived via immunoSEQ multiplex PCR, lists solely in-frame clones and lacks some. This sample has 48,000 or so clones, with 83% found just once. The trim removed 4 bases at V and 7 bases at J, leaving 9 bases unmatched. Germline V gives CDR1 SGHNT, CDR2 YYREEE (reference sequence). The CDR3 is made up of 16 amino acids. The sequence derives from an adult with an advanced solid tumor such as melanoma, head and neck, liver or kidney cancer. Material: CD4+ or CD8+ T cells sorted from blood, obtained in a trial of the OX40 agonist ivuxolimab. The V and J genes are TRBV5-4 and TRBJ2-1; 12 positions agree with TRBD2. The CDR3 here is CASSGVASGGVNEQFF. DNA for the CDR3: TGTGCCAGCAGCGGTGTAGCTAGCGGGGGGGTAAATGAGCAGTTCTTC.